The rows below give T cell receptor beta chains drawn from one sample of a study of CD8+ T cells in alopecia areata. Produced via immunoSEQ multiplex PCR; TCRdb's table is partial and in-frame only. The sample consists of roughly 150,000 clones, roughly 50% of them appearing once. The specimen was CD4+ T cells sorted from blood, collected at week 0. The receptors shown here come from a human donor with alopecia areata. Each CDR3 is given with its conserved first and last residue. Each record gives: V gene, CDR3 protein.

TRBV29-1	CSVLPIYGYTF
TRBV5-1	CASSLDREKYEQYF
TRBV30	CAWTSYANTEAFF
TRBV29-1	CSGGQETGELFF
TRBV25-1	CASSALQVQYF
TRBV6-5	CASSYSSGANVLTF
TRBV30	CAWSRSYEQYF
TRBV30	CAWSRPYNSPLHF
TRBV2	CASSEADTQYF
TRBV27	CASSQRWRVTGELFF
TRBV13	CASSLRAGGSTDTQYF
TRBV27	CASRGQGNQPQHF
TRBV29-1	CSVEGYNEQFF
TRBV30	CAWSADRDNQPQHF
TRBV29-1	CSVGGGWGYGYTF
TRBV2	CASSEDLNYGYTF
TRBV6-5	CASRDRAGWTEAFF
TRBV4-3	CASSQGGTDLYGYTF
TRBV5-6	CASSSLAGGPPTQYF
TRBV18	CASSSDREGYGYTF
TRBV5-1	CASSLSTAQETQYF
TRBV7-9	CASSLVGGADTQYF
TRBV13	CASSSHGSNQPQHF
TRBV7-3	CASSLRAGDGYTF
TRBV4-1	CASSQDRFSGLNTEAFF
TRBV7-8	CASSSQGWSNQPQHF
TRBV4-2	CASSQAVVNEKLFF